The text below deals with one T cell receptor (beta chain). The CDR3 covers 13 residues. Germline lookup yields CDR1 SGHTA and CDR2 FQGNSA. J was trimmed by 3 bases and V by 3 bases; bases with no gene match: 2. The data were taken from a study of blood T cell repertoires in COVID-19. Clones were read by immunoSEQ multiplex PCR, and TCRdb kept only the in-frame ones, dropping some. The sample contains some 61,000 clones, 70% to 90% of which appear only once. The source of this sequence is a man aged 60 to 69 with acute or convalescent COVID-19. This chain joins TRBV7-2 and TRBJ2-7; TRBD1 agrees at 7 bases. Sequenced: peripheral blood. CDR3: CASSFHRGYEQYF. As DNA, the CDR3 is TGTGCCAGCAGCTTTCACAGGGGCTACGAGCAGTACTTC.